A selection of T cell receptor beta chains follows, all from one sample in a study of T cells in narcolepsy. TCRdb's table, derived via immunoSEQ multiplex PCR, lists solely in-frame clones and lacks some. The repertoire holds roughly 30,000 clones, with more than 65% as singletons. Sequenced material: memory (CD45RA-) CD4+ T cells from blood. The origin of the receptors is a human donor in good health. The CDR3 runs from the conserved cysteine through the conserved F or W. Each record gives: J gene, clone size, D gene, V gene, CDR3 DNA, CDR3 protein. D genes are given only for firm matches. Expanded clones get a size class; other rows say once, few or many, or leave the size out.

TRBJ2-1	.	.	TRBV5-5	TGTGCCAGCAGCTTAACATCGGGGGAGCAGTTCTTC	CASSLTSGEQFF
TRBJ2-4	.	TRBD2	TRBV6-5	TGTGCCAGCAAGCTGGGACTAGCGGAAAACATTCAGTACTTC	CASKLGLAENIQYF
TRBJ2-7	.	TRBD1	TRBV5-8	TGTGCCAGCAGCCCTGGGACAGGGAGGAGGAACGAGCAGTACTTC	CASSPGTGRRNEQYF
TRBJ1-4	.	.	TRBV2	TGTGCCAGCAGTGAAACAATGGGGGAAAAACTGTTTTTT	CASSETMGEKLFF
TRBJ2-3	.	.	TRBV18	TGTGCCAGCTCACCCGAACGAAGGGGTGCAGATACGCAGTATTTT	CASSPERRGADTQYF
TRBJ1-3	once	.	TRBV18	TGTGCCAGCTCACCTGGGGACATAGGGAGCGGAAACACCATATATTTT	CASSPGDIGSGNTIYF
TRBJ2-7	.	TRBD1	TRBV7-2	TGTGCCAGCAGCTTAGTTAGGGGACAGAGGTCCTACGAGCAGTACTTC	CASSLVRGQRSYEQYF
TRBJ2-3	.	.	TRBV19	TGTGCCAGTAGTGCGACAGGAATCACAGATACGCAGTATTTT	CASSATGITDTQYF
TRBJ2-5	.	.	TRBV11-1	TGTGCCAGCAGCTTATGGACTGGGATCTGGGACCGGCAAGAGACCCAGTACTTC	CASSLWTGIWDRQETQYF
TRBJ2-3	.	.	TRBV5-3	TGTGCCAGAAGTCCCGACGGACTCCAGCAGTATTTT	CARSPDGLQQYF
TRBJ2-7	few	.	TRBV20-1	TGCAGTGCTAGAACCTCCTACGAGCAGTACTTC	CSARTSYEQYF
TRBJ2-7	.	.	TRBV27	TGTGCCAGCAGTTTAGGGGTCAGATTGAGGCAGTACTTC	CASSLGVRLRQYF
TRBJ1-4	.	.	TRBV5-1	TGCGCCAGCAGAGCTTCAGGGGACTCTAATGAAAAACTGTTTTTT	CASRASGDSNEKLFF
TRBJ2-3	.	TRBD2	TRBV7-6	TGTGCCAGCAGCTTAGTTGCGGCGGGGGGCAGTTGGGGAGATACGCAGTATTTT	CASSLVAAGGSWGDTQYF
TRBJ2-5	few	.	TRBV11-2	TGTGCCAGCAGCTTAGGAGAGACCCAGTACTTC	CASSLGETQYF
TRBJ2-5	.	.	TRBV5-1	TGCGCCAGCAGCTCCCTGCCCCGGACAGTTACGATACAAGAGACCCAGTACTTC	CASSSLPRTVTIQETQYF
TRBJ2-3	.	.	TRBV7-2	TGTGCCAGCAGCTCATATGGGACTCTCACAGATACGCAGTATTTT	CASSSYGTLTDTQYF
TRBJ1-1	.	TRBD1	TRBV18	TGTGCCAGCTCCCCTGACAGGGCTTCAGACCGCTTCTTT	CASSPDRASDRFF
TRBJ2-1	once	TRBD1	TRBV5-1	TGCGCCAGCAGCCGGACGACAGGGGGCTTCTACAATGAGCAGTTCTTC	CASSRTTGGFYNEQFF
TRBJ2-2	.	.	TRBV18	TGTGCCAGCTCACCAGCGGGTTCGAACACCGGGGAGCTGTTTTTT	CASSPAGSNTGELFF
TRBJ2-3	.	.	TRBV4-2	TGTGCCAGCAGCCAAGAACTTGACGGCACCACAGATACGCAGTATTTT	CASSQELDGTTDTQYF
TRBJ1-1	.	TRBD1	TRBV18	TGTGCCAGCTCAGTGGACAGGATCGTCGCTGAAGCTTTCTTT	CASSVDRIVAEAFF
TRBJ2-7	.	.	TRBV4-1	TGCGCCAGCAGCCCCACCCAGGACAGATGGACCTACGAGCAGTACTTC	CASSPTQDRWTYEQYF
TRBJ2-1	.	TRBD1	TRBV5-4	TGTGCCAGCAGCCCCCCCGCCGGGACAGGGGTTTCATATGAGCAGTTCTTC	CASSPPAGTGVSYEQFF
TRBJ1-2	.	.	TRBV6-6	TGTGCCAGCACCCCCGAGGGAAAGGGGTCCTATGGCTACACCTTC	CASTPEGKGSYGYTF
TRBJ1-3	.	TRBD1	TRBV29-1	TGCAGCGTTGAAGACGTAGGGGGCGGAAACACCATATATTTT	CSVEDVGGGNTIYF
TRBJ2-1	.	.	TRBV7-2	TGTGCCAGCAGCTTAGTATCAGGGGGGGGCGCCTACAATGAGCAGTTCTTC	CASSLVSGGGAYNEQFF
TRBJ1-1	.	.	TRBV7-2	TGTGCCAGCAGCTTAAAGCGGTCAATATTGAACACTGAAGCTTTCTTT	CASSLKRSILNTEAFF
TRBJ1-2	.	.	TRBV7-5	TGTGCCAGCTGGGACAGGGTTTGTGGCTACACCTTC	CASWDRVCGYTF
TRBJ2-5	.	TRBD1	TRBV7-9	TGTGCCAGCAGCCGCGACAGGGATAGGGAAGAGACCCAGTACTTC	CASSRDRDREETQYF
TRBJ2-5	.	.	TRBV4-3	TGCGCCAGCAGCCCCGCTGGGCGTGGGGGAGAGACCCAGTACTTC	CASSPAGRGGETQYF
TRBJ2-7	.	TRBD1	TRBV4-2	TGTGCCAGCAGCTTAGGGGGACAGGGAAACGAGCAGTACTTC	CASSLGGQGNEQYF
TRBJ1-2	.	TRBD1	TRBV12-5	TGTGCTAGTGGCCCCTCCTCCGGGACAGGGACCTTTGGCTACACCTTC	CASGPSSGTGTFGYTF
TRBJ1-2	once	.	TRBV28	TGTGCCAGCAGTTCCCCCGCTGCGGGCTACACCTTC	CASSSPAAGYTF
TRBJ2-7	once	TRBD1	TRBV5-1	TGCGCCAGCAGCTTGGTGACAGGGGCCTACGAGCAGTACTTC	CASSLVTGAYEQYF
TRBJ1-1	once	.	TRBV28	TGTGCCAGCAGTTTCGGTGGGGCGCATCGGAACACTGAAGCTTTCTTT	CASSFGGAHRNTEAFF
TRBJ2-2	.	TRBD2	TRBV4-1	TGCGCCAGCAGCCAAGACGCGGGGGGCTTCGCGAACACCGGGGAGCTGTTTTTT	CASSQDAGGFANTGELFF
TRBJ2-7	.	TRBD2	TRBV6-5	TGTGCCAGCAGTGTTGCGGGAGCGCAGGAGCAGTACTTC	CASSVAGAQEQYF
TRBJ2-1	.	.	TRBV2	TGTGCAGGGGGAGTCTACAATGAGCAGTTCTTC	CAGGVYNEQFF
TRBJ2-7	.	TRBD1	TRBV2	TGTGCCAGCAGTGAGACAGGGGCTCACGAGCAGTACTTC	CASSETGAHEQYF
TRBJ2-7	.	TRBD2	TRBV6-5	TGTGCCAGCAGTCTAGCGGGAGGAGTGGACTACGAGCAGTACTTC	CASSLAGGVDYEQYF
TRBJ2-7	.	.	TRBV4-3	TGCGCCAGCAGCCAAGCGGCAGGGGTGGGCTACGAGCAGTACTTC	CASSQAAGVGYEQYF
TRBJ1-4	.	TRBD1	TRBV18	TGTGCCAGCTCACCAGGAACGTTGAGGACAGGAACTAATGAAAAACTGTTTTTT	CASSPGTLRTGTNEKLFF
TRBJ2-2	.	.	TRBV4-1	TGCGCCAGCAGCCAAGCCCTAGCCGGGAACACCGGGGAGCTGTTTTTT	CASSQALAGNTGELFF
TRBJ2-6	.	.	TRBV5-1	TGCGCCAGCAGATCAGCCCCTTCCTCTGGGGCCAACGTCCTGACTTTC	CASRSAPSSGANVLTF
TRBJ1-1	.	.	TRBV6-1	TGTGCCAGCAGTTTCGCAGGGGTAATGAACACTGAAGCTTTCTTT	CASSFAGVMNTEAFF
TRBJ2-3	.	TRBD2	TRBV28	TGTGCCAGCAGGAGCGGGGTTAACACAGATACGCAGTATTTT	CASRSGVNTDTQYF
TRBJ1-2	.	.	TRBV27	TGTGCCAGGGACCGACAGGCTAGACTAATTAACTATGGCTACACCTTC	CARDRQARLINYGYTF